This T cell receptor beta chain is drawn from a study of CD8 T cells in ankylosing spondylitis. Note on this clonotype: A read error may explain this, as a much larger clone is one base away.

A single record per CDR3 protein comes from TCRdb applying MiXCR to the 5' RACE reads. The table lists 50,000 to 70,000 distinct CDR3 sequences, about 6% of them singletons. The specimen sequenced was synovial fluid, either unsorted or a sorted T cell fraction (not recorded which). The origin of this receptor is a male donor with ankylosing spondylitis.

The CDR3 nucleotides read TGTGCCAGCAGCTCCGATCCCGGGACAGGGACGTTCTTC. Translating it yields CASSSDPGTGTFF. The rearrangement links TRBV7-7 to TRBJ2-1, with 9 bases identical to TRBD1. Trimming removed 4 bases from V and 15 bases from J; junction bases left unmatched: 10. CDR1 is SSHAT and CDR2 is FNYEAQ in the germline V gene (reference sequence). The CDR3 has 13 residues.